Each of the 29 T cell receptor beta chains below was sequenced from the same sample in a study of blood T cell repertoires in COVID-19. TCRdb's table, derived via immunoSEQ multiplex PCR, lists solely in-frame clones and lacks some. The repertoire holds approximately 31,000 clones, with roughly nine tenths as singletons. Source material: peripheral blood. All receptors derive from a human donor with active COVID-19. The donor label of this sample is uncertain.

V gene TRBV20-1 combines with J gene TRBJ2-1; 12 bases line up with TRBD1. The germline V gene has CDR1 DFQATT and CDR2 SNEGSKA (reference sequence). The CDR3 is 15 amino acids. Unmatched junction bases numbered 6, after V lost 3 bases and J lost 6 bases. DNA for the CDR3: TGCAGTGCTAGTAGGGGGACAGGGGGCGGCAATGAGCAGTTCTTC. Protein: CSASRGTGGGNEQFF.

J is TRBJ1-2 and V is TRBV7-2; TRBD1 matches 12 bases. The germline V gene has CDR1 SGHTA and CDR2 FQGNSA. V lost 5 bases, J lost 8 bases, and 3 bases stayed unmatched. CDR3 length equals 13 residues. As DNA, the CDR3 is TGTGCCAGCAGCGAAGGGACAGGGGGCGGCTACACCTTC. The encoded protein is CASSEGTGGGYTF.

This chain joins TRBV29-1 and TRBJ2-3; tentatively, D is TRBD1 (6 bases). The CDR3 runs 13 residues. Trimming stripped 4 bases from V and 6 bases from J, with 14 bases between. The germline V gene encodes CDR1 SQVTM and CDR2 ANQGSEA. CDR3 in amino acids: CSVGGLASDTQYF. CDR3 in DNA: TGCAGCGTTGGGGGGCTTGCATCGGATACGCAGTATTTT.

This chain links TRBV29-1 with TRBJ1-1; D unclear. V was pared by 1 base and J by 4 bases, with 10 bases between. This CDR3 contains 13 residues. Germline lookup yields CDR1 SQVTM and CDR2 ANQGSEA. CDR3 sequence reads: CSVEGVVSTEAFF. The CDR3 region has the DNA TGCAGCGTTGAAGGAGTGGTGAGCACTGAAGCTTTCTTT. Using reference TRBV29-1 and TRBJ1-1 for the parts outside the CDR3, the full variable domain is SAVISQKPSRDICQRGTSLTIQCQVDSQVTMMFWYRQQPGQSLTLIATANQGSEATYESGFVIDKFPISRPNLTFSTLTVSNMSPEDSSIYLCSVEGVVSTEAFFGQGTRLTVV.

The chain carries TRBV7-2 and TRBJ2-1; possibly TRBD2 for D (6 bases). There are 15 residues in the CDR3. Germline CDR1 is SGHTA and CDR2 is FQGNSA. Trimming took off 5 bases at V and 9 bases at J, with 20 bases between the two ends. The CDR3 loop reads CASSSRAPEGGEQFF. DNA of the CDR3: TGTGCCAGCAGCAGCCGGGCCCCCGAGGGAGGTGAGCAGTTCTTC.

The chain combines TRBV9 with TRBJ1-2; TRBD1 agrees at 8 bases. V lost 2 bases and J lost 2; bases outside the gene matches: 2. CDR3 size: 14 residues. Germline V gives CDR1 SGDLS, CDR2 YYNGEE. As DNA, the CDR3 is TGTGCCAGCAGCGTCGGACAGGGAAACTATGGCTACACCTTC. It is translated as CASSVGQGNYGYTF.

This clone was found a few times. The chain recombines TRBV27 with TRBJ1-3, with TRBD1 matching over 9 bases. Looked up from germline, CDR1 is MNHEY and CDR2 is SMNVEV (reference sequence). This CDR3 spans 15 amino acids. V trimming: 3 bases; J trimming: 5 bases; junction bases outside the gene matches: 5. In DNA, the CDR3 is TGTGCCAGCAGTTTGACGGGACAGGGAAGAAACACCATATATTTT. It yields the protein CASSLTGQGRNTIYF.

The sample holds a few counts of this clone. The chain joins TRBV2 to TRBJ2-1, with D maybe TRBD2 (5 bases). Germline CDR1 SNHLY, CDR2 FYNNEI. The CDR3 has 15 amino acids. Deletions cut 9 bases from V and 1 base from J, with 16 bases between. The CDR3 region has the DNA TGTGCCAGTACCCTGGCGGGTGGATCCTACAATGAGCAGTTCTTC. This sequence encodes CASTLAGGSYNEQFF.

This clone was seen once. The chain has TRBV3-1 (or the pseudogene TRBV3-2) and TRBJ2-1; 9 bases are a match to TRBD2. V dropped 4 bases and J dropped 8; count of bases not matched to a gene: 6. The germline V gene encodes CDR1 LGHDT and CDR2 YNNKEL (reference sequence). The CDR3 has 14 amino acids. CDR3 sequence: CASSRGGREYEQFF. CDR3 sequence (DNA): TGTGCCAGCAGCCGGGGCGGGAGGGAGTATGAGCAGTTCTTC.

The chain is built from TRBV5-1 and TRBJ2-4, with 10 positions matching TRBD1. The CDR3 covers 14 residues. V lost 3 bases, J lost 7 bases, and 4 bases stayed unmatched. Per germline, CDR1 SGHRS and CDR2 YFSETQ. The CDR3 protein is CASSWGTGANIQYF. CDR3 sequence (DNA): TGCGCCAGCAGCTGGGGGACAGGGGCGAACATTCAGTACTTC. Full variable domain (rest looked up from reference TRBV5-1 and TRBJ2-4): KAGVTQTPRYLIKTRGQQVTLSCSPISGHRSVSWYQQTPGQGLQFLFEYFSETQRNKGNFPGRFSGRQFSNSRSEMNVSTLELGDSALYLCASSWGTGANIQYFGAGTRLSVL.

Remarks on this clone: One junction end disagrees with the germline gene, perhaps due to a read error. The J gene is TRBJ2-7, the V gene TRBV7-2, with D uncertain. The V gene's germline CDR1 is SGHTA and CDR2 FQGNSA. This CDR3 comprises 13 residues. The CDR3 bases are TGTGCCAGCAACTTAGGGCCCTGGTCCGAGCAGTACTTC. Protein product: CASNLGPWSEQYF.

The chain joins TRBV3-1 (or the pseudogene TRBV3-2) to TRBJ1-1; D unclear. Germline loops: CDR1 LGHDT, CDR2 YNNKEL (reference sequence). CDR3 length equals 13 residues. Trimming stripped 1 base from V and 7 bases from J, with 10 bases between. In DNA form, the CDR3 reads TGTGCCAGCAGCCAAGGCACTTTTCTTGAAGCTTTCTTT. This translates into CASSQGTFLEAFF.

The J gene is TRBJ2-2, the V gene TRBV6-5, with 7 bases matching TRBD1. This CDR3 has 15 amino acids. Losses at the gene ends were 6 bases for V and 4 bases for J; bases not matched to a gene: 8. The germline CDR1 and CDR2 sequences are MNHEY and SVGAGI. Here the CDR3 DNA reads TGTGCCAGCAGGACTCAGGGGGTGGTCACCGGGGAGCTGTTTTTT. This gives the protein CASRTQGVVTGELFF.

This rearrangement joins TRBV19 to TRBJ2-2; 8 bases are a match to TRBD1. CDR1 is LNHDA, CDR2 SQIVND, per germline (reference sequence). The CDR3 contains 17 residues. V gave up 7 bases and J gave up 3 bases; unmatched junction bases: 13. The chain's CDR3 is CASKGRGRILDTGELFF. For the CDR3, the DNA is TGTGCCAGTAAGGGCAGGGGGCGAATACTAGACACCGGGGAGCTGTTTTTT.

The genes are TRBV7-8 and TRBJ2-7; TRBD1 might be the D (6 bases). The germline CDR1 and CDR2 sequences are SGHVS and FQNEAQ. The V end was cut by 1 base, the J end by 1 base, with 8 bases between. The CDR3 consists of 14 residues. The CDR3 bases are TGTGCCAGCAGCTTAGAGGACAGTTCCTACGAGCAGTACTTC. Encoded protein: CASSLEDSSYEQYF.

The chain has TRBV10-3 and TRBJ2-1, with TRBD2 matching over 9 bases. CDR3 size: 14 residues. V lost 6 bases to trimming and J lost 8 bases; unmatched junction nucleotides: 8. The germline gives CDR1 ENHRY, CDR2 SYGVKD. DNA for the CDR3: TGTGCCATCAGAGTTAGCGGGAGCTTCGATGAGCAGTTCTTC. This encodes CAIRVSGSFDEQFF.

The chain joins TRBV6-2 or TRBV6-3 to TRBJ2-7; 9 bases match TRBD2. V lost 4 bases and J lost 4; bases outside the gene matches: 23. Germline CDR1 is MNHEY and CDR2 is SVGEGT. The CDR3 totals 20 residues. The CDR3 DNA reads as TGTGCCAGCAGTTTCGGACTGCTAGCGGGAACTAGGCAAACGCCGTACGAGCAGTACTTC. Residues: CASSFGLLAGTRQTPYEQYF.

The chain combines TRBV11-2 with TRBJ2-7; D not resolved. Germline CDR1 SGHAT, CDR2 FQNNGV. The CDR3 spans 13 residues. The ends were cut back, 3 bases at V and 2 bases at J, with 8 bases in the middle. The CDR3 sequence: CASSLGRAYEQYF. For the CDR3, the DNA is TGTGCCAGCAGCTTGGGCCGAGCCTACGAGCAGTACTTC. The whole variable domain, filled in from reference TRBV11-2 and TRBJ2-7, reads EAGVAQSPRYKIIEKRQSVAFWCNPISGHATLYWYQQILGQGPKLLIQFQNNGVVDDSQLPKDRFSAERLKGVDSTLKIQPAKLEDSAVYLCASSLGRAYEQYFGPGTRLTVT.

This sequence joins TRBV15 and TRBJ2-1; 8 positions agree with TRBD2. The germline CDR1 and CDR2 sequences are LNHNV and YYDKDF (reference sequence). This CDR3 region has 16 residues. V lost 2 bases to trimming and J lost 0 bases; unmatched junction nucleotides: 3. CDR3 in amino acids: CATSRTSGSSYNEQFF. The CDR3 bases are TGTGCCACCAGCAGAACCAGCGGGAGCTCCTACAATGAGCAGTTCTTC.

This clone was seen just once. CDR3 DNA sequence: TGTGCCAGTAATTGGCAGGGGGTAATCAATGAGCAGTTCTTC. Translation gives CASNWQGVINEQFF. The chain joins TRBV19 to TRBJ2-1; TRBD1 matches at 7 bases. The CDR3 runs 14 residues. With 7 bases clipped from V and 6 bases from J, the junction kept 9 bases outside the gene matches. Germline V CDR1 and CDR2: LNHDA, SQIVND (reference sequence).

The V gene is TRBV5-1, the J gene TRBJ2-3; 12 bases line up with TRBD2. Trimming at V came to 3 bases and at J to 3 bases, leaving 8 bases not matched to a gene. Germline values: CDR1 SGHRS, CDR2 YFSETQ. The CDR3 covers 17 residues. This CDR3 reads CASSSYGLAGRTDTQYF. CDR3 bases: TGCGCCAGCAGCTCCTATGGACTAGCGGGGAGGACAGATACGCAGTATTTT.

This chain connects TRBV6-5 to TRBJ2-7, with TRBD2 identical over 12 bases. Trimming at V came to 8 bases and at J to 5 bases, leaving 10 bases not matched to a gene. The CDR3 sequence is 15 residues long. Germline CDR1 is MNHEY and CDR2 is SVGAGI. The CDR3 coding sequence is TGTGCCAGCCGCGGACTAGCGGGACCAGGAAACGAGCAGTACTTC. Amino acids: CASRGLAGPGNEQYF.

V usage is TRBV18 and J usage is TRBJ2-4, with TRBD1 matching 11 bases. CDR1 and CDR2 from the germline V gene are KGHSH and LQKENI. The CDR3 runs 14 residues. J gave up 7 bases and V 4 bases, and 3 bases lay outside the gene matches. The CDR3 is CASSQWDRGNIQYF. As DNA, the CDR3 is TGTGCCAGCTCACAGTGGGACAGGGGGAACATTCAGTACTTC.

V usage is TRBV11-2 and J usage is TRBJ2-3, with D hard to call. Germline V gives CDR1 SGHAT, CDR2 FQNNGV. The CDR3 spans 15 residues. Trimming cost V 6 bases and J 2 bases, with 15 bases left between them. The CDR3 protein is CASRERARPTDTQYF. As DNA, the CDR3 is TGTGCCAGCAGGGAGAGAGCCAGACCCACAGATACGCAGTATTTT.

CDR3 coding DNA: TGCAGTGCCGGGAAGAATGAGCAGTTCTTC. It is translated as CSAGKNEQFF. The rearrangement links TRBV20-1 to TRBJ2-1; maybe TRBD2 (5 bases). V was shortened by 6 bases and J by 7 bases, with 7 bases between the two germline ends. Germline CDR1 is DFQATT and CDR2 is SNEGSKA (reference sequence). The CDR3 runs 10 residues.

CDR3 residues: CASSYSLDSAEAFF. In DNA form, the CDR3 reads TGTGCCAGCAGTTACTCCCTGGACAGCGCTGAAGCTTTCTTT. This chain connects TRBV6-5 to TRBJ1-1, with a possible D match to TRBD1 (6 bases). This CDR3 has 14 amino acids. Germline-derived CDR1 and CDR2 are MNHEY and SVGAGI. The V and J ends lost 0 bases and 6 bases respectively, with 11 bases between them.

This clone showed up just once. The chain's CDR3 is CASSVRRDRVSPLHF. DNA for the CDR3: TGTGCCAGCAGTGTACGCCGGGACAGGGTTTCACCCCTCCACTTT. This chain joins TRBV6-2 or TRBV6-3 and TRBJ1-6; 9 bases are shared with TRBD1. Germline V gives CDR1 MNHEY, CDR2 SVGEGT. V lost 5 bases to trimming and J lost 9 bases; unmatched junction nucleotides: 8. The CDR3 has 15 amino acids.

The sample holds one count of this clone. The CDR3 nucleotides read TGTGCCAGCAGCCTAGCGGGAGAGGGGTACGAGCAGTACTTC. This gives the protein CASSLAGEGYEQYF. The chain recombines TRBV11-2 with TRBJ2-7, with TRBD2 matching 10 bases. The CDR3 is 14 residues long. The V gene end was trimmed by 5 bases and the J gene end by 4 bases; junction bases not matched to a gene: 5. Germline CDR1 and CDR2: SGHAT and FQNNGV.

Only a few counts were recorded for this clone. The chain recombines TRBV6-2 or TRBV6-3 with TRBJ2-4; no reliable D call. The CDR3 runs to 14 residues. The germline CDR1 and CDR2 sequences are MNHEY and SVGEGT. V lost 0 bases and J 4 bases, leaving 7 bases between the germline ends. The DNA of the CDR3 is TGTGCCAGCAGTTACTCCTCGGTTAAAAACATTCAGTACTTC. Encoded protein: CASSYSSVKNIQYF.